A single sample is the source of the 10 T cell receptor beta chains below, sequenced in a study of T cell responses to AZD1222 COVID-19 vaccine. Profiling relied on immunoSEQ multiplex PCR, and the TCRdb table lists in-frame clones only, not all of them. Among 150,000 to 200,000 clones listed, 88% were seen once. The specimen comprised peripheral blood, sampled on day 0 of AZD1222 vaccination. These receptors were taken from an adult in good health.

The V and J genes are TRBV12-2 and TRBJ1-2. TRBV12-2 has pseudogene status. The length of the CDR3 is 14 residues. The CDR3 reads CASRLVRAGYGYTF. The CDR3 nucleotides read TGTGCAAGTCGCTTAGTCCGGGCAGGCTATGGCTACACCTTC.

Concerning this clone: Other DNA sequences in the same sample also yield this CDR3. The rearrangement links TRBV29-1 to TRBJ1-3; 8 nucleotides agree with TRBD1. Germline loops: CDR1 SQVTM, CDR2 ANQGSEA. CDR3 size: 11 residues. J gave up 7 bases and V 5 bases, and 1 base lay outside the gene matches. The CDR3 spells CSVRQGNTIYF. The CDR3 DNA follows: TGCAGCGTTAGACAGGGGAACACCATATATTTT.

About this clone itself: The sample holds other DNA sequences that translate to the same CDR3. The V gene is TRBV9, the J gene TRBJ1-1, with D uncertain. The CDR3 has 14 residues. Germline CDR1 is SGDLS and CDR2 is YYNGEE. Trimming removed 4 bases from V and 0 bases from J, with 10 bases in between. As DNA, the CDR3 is TGTGCCAGCAGCCCCCGGACGGTGAACACTGAAGCTTTCTTT. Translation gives CASSPRTVNTEAFF. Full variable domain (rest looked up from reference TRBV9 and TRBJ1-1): DSGVTQTPKHLITATGQRVTLRCSPRSGDLSVYWYQQSLDQGLQFLIQYYNGEERAKGNILERFSAQQFPDLHSELNLSSLELGDSALYFCASSPRTVNTEAFFGQGTRLTVV.

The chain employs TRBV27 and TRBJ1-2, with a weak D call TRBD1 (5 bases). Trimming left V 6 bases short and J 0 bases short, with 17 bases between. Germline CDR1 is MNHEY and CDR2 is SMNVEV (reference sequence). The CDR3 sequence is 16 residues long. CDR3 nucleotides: TGTGCCAGCAGAGACGGATGGGGGGGGACTAACTATGGCTACACCTTC. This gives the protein CASRDGWGGTNYGYTF.

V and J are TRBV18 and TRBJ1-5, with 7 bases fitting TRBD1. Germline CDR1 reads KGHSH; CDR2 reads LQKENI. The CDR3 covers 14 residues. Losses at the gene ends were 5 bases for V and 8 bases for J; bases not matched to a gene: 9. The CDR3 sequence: CASSSGQRREPQHF. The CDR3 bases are TGTGCCAGCTCATCGGGACAGCGGAGAGAGCCCCAGCATTTT.

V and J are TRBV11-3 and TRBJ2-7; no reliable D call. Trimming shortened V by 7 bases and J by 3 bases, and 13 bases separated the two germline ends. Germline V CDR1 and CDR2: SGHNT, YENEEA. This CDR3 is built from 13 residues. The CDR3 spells CASMMPDDYEQYF. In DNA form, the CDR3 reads TGTGCCAGCATGATGCCAGACGACTACGAGCAGTACTTC.

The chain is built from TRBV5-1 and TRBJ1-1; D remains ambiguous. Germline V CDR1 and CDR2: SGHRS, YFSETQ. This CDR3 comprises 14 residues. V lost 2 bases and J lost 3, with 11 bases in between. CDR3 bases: TGCGCCAGCAGCTTCTACAGTTGGGACACTGAAGCTTTCTTT. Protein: CASSFYSWDTEAFF.

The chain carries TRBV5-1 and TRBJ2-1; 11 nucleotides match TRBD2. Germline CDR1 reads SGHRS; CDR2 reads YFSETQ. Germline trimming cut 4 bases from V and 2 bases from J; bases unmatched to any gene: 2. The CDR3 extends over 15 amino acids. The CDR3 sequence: CASSPTSGAYNEQFF. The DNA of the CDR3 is TGCGCCAGCAGCCCGACTAGCGGGGCCTACAATGAGCAGTTCTTC. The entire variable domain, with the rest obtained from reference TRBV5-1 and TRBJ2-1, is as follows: KAGVTQTPRYLIKTRGQQVTLSCSPISGHRSVSWYQQTPGQGLQFLFEYFSETQRNKGNFPGRFSGRQFSNSRSEMNVSTLELGDSALYLCASSPTSGAYNEQFFGPGTRLTVL.

CDR3 sequence: CASSLTGTENEKLFF. The CDR3, as DNA: TGTGCCAGCAGCTTGACCGGGACAGAAAATGAAAAACTGTTTTTT. V gene TRBV7-2 combines with J gene TRBJ1-4, with TRBD1 identical over 7 bases. After removal of 3 bases from V and 5 bases from J, the junction contained 6 bases not matched to a gene. CDR1 is SGHTA and CDR2 is FQGNSA in the germline V gene. The length of the CDR3 is 15 residues.

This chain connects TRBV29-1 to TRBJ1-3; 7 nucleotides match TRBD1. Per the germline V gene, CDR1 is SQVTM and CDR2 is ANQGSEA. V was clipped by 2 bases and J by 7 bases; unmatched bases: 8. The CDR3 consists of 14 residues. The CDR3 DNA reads TGCAGCGTTGAAACGAACAGGGGCGGTAACACCATATATTTT. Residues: CSVETNRGGNTIYF.